This TCR beta chain was recovered during a study of early T cells in non-severe SARS-CoV-2 infection. Background on the study: Unpaired chains resulted from sequencing bulk RNA of unsorted whole blood.

Individual cDNA molecules each received unique molecular identifiers attached to them. TCRdb redid the calling of the 5' RACE reads with MiXCR, one entry per CDR3 protein. The sample lists tens of thousands of distinct CDR3 sequences; around 6.8% were seen once. Trimming removed 3 bases at V and 9 bases at J, with 8 bases between. The CDR3 loop spans 11 amino acids. This clonotype was counted only a few times. The receptor's source is an adult who was a healthcare worker with PCR-confirmed SARS-CoV-2 infection or an uninfected control (not recorded which). The J gene is TRBJ2-5, the V gene TRBV12-3 or TRBV12-4; D is perhaps TRBD2 (6 bases). Sequenced input: whole blood. For the CDR3, the DNA is TGTGCCAGCAGTTTTACGGGGGCCCAGTACTTC. It yields the protein CASSFTGAQYF.